The 28 T cell receptor beta chains in this list originate from one sample, sequenced in a study of OX40 agonist ivuxolimab in advanced cancers. Using immunoSEQ multiplex PCR, the repertoire was profiled, and TCRdb retains in-frame clones only, with some absent. Here the sample spans about 48,000 clones, approximately 80% being singletons. Sequenced material: CD4+ or CD8+ T cells sorted from blood, taken in a trial of the OX40 agonist ivuxolimab. The receptors shown here come from an adult with an advanced solid tumor such as melanoma, head and neck, liver or kidney cancer.

The V gene is TRBV27, the J gene TRBJ2-1; 13 nucleotides align to TRBD2. Germline assignment: CDR1 MNHEY and CDR2 SMNVEV (reference sequence). This CDR3 is 16 amino acids long. The J segment lost 4 bases and the V segment lost 8 bases, leaving 8 bases of the junction unmatched. CDR3 in DNA: TGTGCCAGCCGGAGACCGGGACTAGCGGGGTACAATGAGCAGTTCTTC. It translates to CASRRPGLAGYNEQFF.

V is TRBV18 and J is TRBJ2-3, with 8 bases lining up with TRBD2. The CDR3 covers 15 residues. V was pared by 4 bases and J by 6 bases, with 9 bases of the junction left unmatched. Per the germline V gene, CDR1 is KGHSH and CDR2 is LQKENI. CDR3 protein: CASSRSAGGADTQYF. The CDR3 DNA reads as TGTGCCAGCTCACGGAGCGCGGGGGGCGCGGATACGCAGTATTTT.

V is TRBV29-1 and J is TRBJ1-1; D is unclear. The V end was cut by 7 bases, the J end by 0 bases, with 12 bases between. The CDR3 is 13 residues long. Germline V gene sequence: CDR1 SQVTM, CDR2 ANQGSEA. CDR3 DNA: TGCAGCGCCGAGGCTCAGATGAACACTGAAGCTTTCTTT. Translation: CSAEAQMNTEAFF.

This rearrangement joins TRBV19 to TRBJ2-1, with 14 nucleotides matching TRBD2. The CDR3 runs 16 residues. V lost 2 bases, J lost 13 bases, and 10 bases stayed unmatched. From germline, CDR1 is LNHDA and CDR2 SQIVND (reference sequence). CDR3 bases: TGTGCCAGTAGTATAAGTGCCGGACTAGCGGGGGGTCGACAGTTCTTC. Encoded protein: CASSISAGLAGGRQFF.

The V and J genes are TRBV19 and TRBJ2-5; D is unclear. CDR1 and CDR2 from the germline V gene are LNHDA and SQIVND (reference sequence). The V end was cut by 3 bases, the J end by 0 bases, with 2 bases between. The CDR3 is 12 residues long. The CDR3 reads CASSMYQETQYF. CDR3 DNA sequence: TGTGCCAGTAGTATGTACCAAGAGACCCAGTACTTC.

This clone occurred once. V usage is TRBV19 and J usage is TRBJ2-6; D ambiguous. Germline CDR1 is LNHDA and CDR2 is SQIVND (reference sequence). This CDR3 contains 17 residues. Trimming shortened V by 1 base and J by 0 bases, and 10 bases separated the two germline ends. CDR3: CASSIASASSGANVLTF. The CDR3 DNA is TGTGCCAGTAGTATAGCGAGTGCCAGCTCTGGGGCCAACGTCCTGACTTTC.

V and J are TRBV4-2 and TRBJ2-2; the D call may be TRBD1 or TRBD2 (5 bases each). V was pared by 1 base and J by 7 bases, with 13 bases between. Germline CDR1 LGHNA, CDR2 YNFKEQ. CDR3 length equals 15 residues. The CDR3 DNA reads TGTGCCAGCAGCCAAGCCGGGACCGAGGACGGGGAGCTGTTTTTT. Amino acid sequence: CASSQAGTEDGELFF.

The chain joins TRBV10-1 to TRBJ2-5; possibly TRBD1 for D (6 bases). From germline, CDR1 is WNHNN and CDR2 SYGVQD (reference sequence). CDR3 size: 14 residues. The V and J ends lost 6 bases and 2 bases respectively, with 13 bases between them. Here the CDR3 reads CASSRGGQQETQYF. CDR3 sequence (DNA): TGCGCCAGCAGCAGGGGTGGTCAACAAGAGACCCAGTACTTC.

The chain is built from TRBV9 and TRBJ2-3, with D perhaps TRBD1 (5 bases). Trimming left V 0 bases short and J 2 bases short, with 10 bases between. CDR1 is SGDLS and CDR2 is YYNGEE in the germline V gene. The CDR3 runs to 15 residues. The CDR3 protein is CASSVEGVFTDTQYF. In nucleotides, the CDR3 is TGTGCCAGCAGCGTAGAAGGGGTCTTCACAGATACGCAGTATTTT.

The rearrangement links TRBV10-3 to TRBJ1-4; tentative D call: TRBD1 (6 bases). Trimming took off 10 bases at V and 8 bases at J, with 17 bases between the two ends. This CDR3 contains 13 residues. Germline V CDR1 and CDR2: ENHRY, SYGVKD. CDR3 in amino acids: CATGAGTGEKLFF. The DNA for the CDR3 is TGTGCCACAGGGGCGGGGACTGGCGAAAAACTGTTTTTT.

The chain carries TRBV2 and TRBJ1-1; D is undetermined. From germline, CDR1 is SNHLY and CDR2 FYNNEI. The length of the CDR3 is 13 residues. Trimming cost V 5 bases and J 0 bases, with 7 bases left between them. In DNA, the CDR3 is TGTGCCAGCAGTCTATTCATGAACACTGAAGCTTTCTTT. This gives the protein CASSLFMNTEAFF.

The chain is built from TRBV28 and TRBJ2-1; TRBD2 agrees at 8 bases. The CDR3 runs 15 residues. V lost 5 bases to trimming and J lost 10 bases; unmatched junction nucleotides: 13. Germline V gene lookup returns CDR1 MDHEN and CDR2 SYDVKM. The CDR3 bases are TGTGCCAGCAGTCTCGGGACTAGTGCCCGGCCCGAGCAGTTCTTC. Protein sequence: CASSLGTSARPEQFF.

The chain links TRBV6-1 to TRBJ1-1, with TRBD1 matching 7 bases. Germline V lookup: CDR1 MNHNS, CDR2 SASEGT. V dropped 6 bases and J dropped 6; count of bases not matched to a gene: 7. The CDR3 has 13 residues. The CDR3 reads CASSRDRDSEAFF. In DNA, the CDR3 is TGTGCCAGCAGCCGCGACAGGGATTCTGAAGCTTTCTTT.

J is TRBJ2-3 and V is TRBV2, with TRBD2 identical over 9 bases. This CDR3 has 15 amino acids. Per the germline V gene, CDR1 is SNHLY and CDR2 is FYNNEI. V was clipped by 8 bases and J by 0 bases; unmatched bases: 6. The chain's CDR3 is CASALAGTSTDTQYF. The CDR3 bases are TGTGCCAGCGCTCTAGCGGGGACTAGCACAGATACGCAGTATTTT.

The chain carries TRBV25-1 and TRBJ1-2, with TRBD1 as a possible D gene (5 bases). The CDR3 is 15 amino acids. The germline V gene encodes CDR1 MGHDK and CDR2 SYGVNS. V lost 8 bases to trimming and J lost 8 bases, with 24 bases between them. The CDR3 sequence: CASGTRAPGFWGYTF. CDR3 nucleotides: TGTGCCAGCGGGACGCGGGCCCCTGGTTTTTGGGGCTACACCTTC.

V usage is TRBV6-5 and J usage is TRBJ1-2; no clear D. CDR1 is MNHEY and CDR2 is SVGAGI in the germline V gene. The CDR3 spans 14 residues. Trimming left V 0 bases short and J 7 bases short, with 12 bases between. For the CDR3, the DNA is TGTGCCAGCAGTTACTCGATATGGGCAGGTGGCTACACCTTC. This codes for CASSYSIWAGGYTF.

This clone showed up just a few times. The chain couples TRBV18 to TRBJ2-5; D unclear. Germline V gene sequence: CDR1 KGHSH, CDR2 LQKENI. V lost 3 bases and J lost 2, with 10 bases in between. There are 14 residues in the CDR3. The CDR3 reads CASSPGYGQETQYF. CDR3 coding DNA: TGTGCCAGCTCACCCGGGTACGGTCAAGAGACCCAGTACTTC.

The chain joins TRBV30 to TRBJ2-7; tentatively, D is TRBD2 (6 bases). Between the trimmed V and J ends, which lost 5 bases and 7 bases, there was a span of 12 bases. The CDR3 loop spans 11 amino acids. Per germline, CDR1 GTSNPN and CDR2 SVGIG (reference sequence). The CDR3 coding sequence is TGTGCCTGGGCCAGAGCGGGTGAGCAGTACTTC. Translating gives CAWARAGEQYF.

The gene calls are TRBV2 and TRBJ2-5; D is unclear. V was cut by 3 bases and J by 5 bases, with 7 bases left in between. CDR1 and CDR2 (germline): SNHLY, FYNNEI. The CDR3 has 12 residues. CDR3 sequence: CASSDLGETQYF. CDR3 nucleotides: TGTGCCAGCAGTGACCTTGGGGAGACCCAGTACTTC.

This clone has just a few counts. Other DNA sequences in this specimen translate into the identical CDR3. J is TRBJ1-1 and V is TRBV5-4; tentative D call: TRBD1 (6 bases). The CDR3 contains 15 residues. From germline, CDR1 is SGHNT and CDR2 YYREEE (reference sequence). Deletions cut 0 bases from V and 0 bases from J, with 9 bases between. For the CDR3, the DNA is TGTGCCAGCAGCTTGGGGGGGGGGCTGAACACTGAAGCTTTCTTT. Translating it yields CASSLGGGLNTEAFF.

V is TRBV5-4 and J is TRBJ2-5, with 9 bases that match TRBD2. V lost 0 bases to trimming and J lost 5 bases; unmatched junction nucleotides: 11. The germline V gene has CDR1 SGHNT and CDR2 YYREEE (reference sequence). The CDR3 runs 17 residues. CDR3 region: CASSLAQAGGVLETQYF. The CDR3 DNA sequence: TGTGCCAGCAGCTTGGCCCAGGCGGGGGGGGTATTGGAGACCCAGTACTTC.

This chain connects TRBV7-9 to TRBJ2-5; D is perhaps TRBD1 (5 bases). Trimming cost V 5 bases and J 2 bases, with 12 bases left between them. This CDR3 spans 14 amino acids. Germline loops: CDR1 SEHNR, CDR2 FQNEAQ (reference sequence). The CDR3 reads CASSPTVRQETQYF. For the CDR3, the DNA is TGTGCCAGCAGCCCGACAGTTAGACAAGAGACCCAGTACTTC. Supplemented by reference TRBV7-9 and TRBJ2-5, the full variable domain reads DTGVSQNPRHKITKRGQNVTFRCDPISEHNRLYWYRQTLGQGPEFLTYFQNEAQLEKSRLLSDRFSAERPKGSFSTLEIQRTEQGDSAMYLCASSPTVRQETQYFGPGTRLLVL.

The genes are TRBV2 and TRBJ2-6; D unresolved. Per the germline V gene, CDR1 is SNHLY and CDR2 is FYNNEI. Trimming stripped 6 bases from V and 0 bases from J, with 6 bases between. This CDR3 contains 14 residues. CDR3 region: CASSVYSGANVLTF. CDR3 nucleotides: TGTGCCAGCAGCGTGTACTCTGGGGCCAACGTCCTGACTTTC.

The chain employs TRBV9 and TRBJ1-1; D is unclear. The length of the CDR3 is 14 residues. The V gene lost 0 bases and the J gene lost 2 bases, with 8 bases spanning the gap. Germline assignment: CDR1 SGDLS and CDR2 YYNGEE. CDR3 DNA: TGTGCCAGCAGCGTAGTCCCACATAACACTGAAGCTTTCTTT. It yields the protein CASSVVPHNTEAFF.

J is TRBJ1-1 and V is TRBV7-8; TRBD1 might be the D (5 bases). Trimming took 1 base from V and 1 from J, leaving 10 bases between them. Per the germline V gene, CDR1 is SGHVS and CDR2 is FQNEAQ. The CDR3 is made up of 15 amino acids. In DNA, the CDR3 is TGTGCCAGCAGCTTAGACAGAGGGGCGAACACTGAAGCTTTCTTT. This codes for CASSLDRGANTEAFF.

In its sample, this clone was seen once. This chain joins TRBV28 and TRBJ2-7, with 9 positions matching TRBD2. The CDR3 runs 14 residues. The ends lost 4 bases at V and 3 bases at J; junction bases unmatched: 4. Germline CDR1 and CDR2: MDHEN and SYDVKM. CDR3 protein: CASSSSGELYEQYF. For the CDR3, the DNA is TGTGCCAGCAGTTCTAGCGGGGAACTCTACGAGCAGTACTTC.

This clone was counted many times. The rearrangement uses TRBV6-6 and TRBJ2-7; perhaps TRBD2 as D (6 bases). The CDR3 extends over 15 amino acids. V lost 6 bases to trimming and J lost 2 bases, with 17 bases between them. The germline V gene encodes CDR1 MNHNY and CDR2 SVGAGI (reference sequence). The CDR3 protein is CASSPARGFTYEQYF. CDR3 nucleotides: TGTGCCAGCAGCCCTGCGCGGGGTTTCACCTACGAGCAGTACTTC.

The chain recombines TRBV28 with TRBJ1-1, with D hard to call. The CDR3 contains 13 residues. The germline V and J ends were trimmed by 1 base and 3 bases, with 6 bases remaining between them. CDR1 MDHEN and CDR2 SYDVKM come from the germline V gene. CDR3 nucleotide sequence: TGTGCCAGCAGTTTATTCGTGGACACTGAAGCTTTCTTT. This encodes CASSLFVDTEAFF.